This TCR beta chain derives from a study of blood T cell repertoires in COVID-19. Overall study context: The origin of the acute and convalescent COVID-19 samples was the United States, Italy and Spain. PBMCs, B-cell-depleted T cells, or T cells provided the cDNA or gDNA that made up the material.

This clone was observed a handful of times. Germline V gene sequence: CDR1 MNHEY, CDR2 SVGAGI. This CDR3 region has 13 residues. Trimming shortened V by 9 bases and J by 5 bases, and 16 bases separated the two germline ends. Authors' methods: Amplification of reference gene primers was used by the study to estimate nucleated cell counts. Here immunoSEQ multiplex PCR was the method, and the copy in TCRdb shows in-frame clones only, minus some. D and trimming come from the DNA, and the V and J calls and clone size come from that table. Of some 340,000 clones listed, 85% are singletons. The V gene is TRBV6-5, the J gene TRBJ1-2; no firm D call. The TCR originated in a woman under 30 with acute or convalescent COVID-19. Sequencing was performed on peripheral blood. CDR3 residues: CASYLLGWYGYTF. Written as DNA, the CDR3 is TGTGCCAGTTACCTACTAGGGTGGTATGGCTACACCTTC.